Below are 28 T cell receptor beta chains sequenced from a single sample in a study of cytomegalovirus exposure and HLA in healthy donors. PCR was performed using 60 Vbeta and 13 Jbeta primers. This table comes from immunoSEQ multiplex PCR, and its TCRdb copy is limited to in-frame clones, with some not included. The sample consists of about 99,000 clones, around 80% of them appearing once. Sequenced sample: PBMCs. The source is a woman younger than 30 in good health and CMV-seropositive.

This rearrangement joins TRBV27 to TRBJ2-7, with a tentative D call TRBD1 (6 bases). Germline V gene lookup returns CDR1 MNHEY and CDR2 SMNVEV (reference sequence). Trimming shortened V by 6 bases and J by 12 bases, and 21 bases separated the two germline ends. The CDR3 loop spans 13 amino acids. For the CDR3, the DNA is TGTGCCAGCAGCTCCCACACCGACAGGATGCCGTACTTC. Residues: CASSSHTDRMPYF.

This clone was picked up one time. This chain uses TRBV5-6 with TRBJ2-7, with 8 bases lining up with TRBD2. The CDR3 is 15 residues long. CDR1 is SGHDT and CDR2 is YYEEEE in the germline V gene. V was pared by 4 bases and J by 4 bases, with 10 bases of the junction left unmatched. This CDR3 reads CASSEPRRGVYEQYF. The CDR3, as DNA: TGTGCCAGCAGCGAGCCGCGGCGGGGGGTTTACGAGCAGTACTTC.

This sequence joins TRBV2 and TRBJ2-5; D ambiguous. The CDR3 covers 16 residues. The V gene lost 1 base and the J gene lost 5 bases, with 17 bases spanning the gap. Per germline, CDR1 SNHLY and CDR2 FYNNEI. CDR3 residues: CASSEGIGTRFETQYF. DNA for the CDR3: TGTGCCAGCAGTGAAGGTATAGGAACGCGGTTCGAGACCCAGTACTTC.

This clone was detected a few times. The DNA of the CDR3 is TGTGCCAGCAGCCTGGGAAGGGGGCGTCGGCAGCCCCAGCATTTT. Its protein is CASSLGRGRRQPQHF. This chain uses TRBV6-6 with TRBJ1-5; TRBD1 matches 7 bases. Per the germline V gene, CDR1 is MNHNY and CDR2 is SVGAGI (reference sequence). This CDR3 has 15 amino acids. The ends lost 6 bases at V and 7 bases at J; junction bases unmatched: 12.

This clone is a singleton in its sample. The gene calls are TRBV5-4 and TRBJ2-7, with 8 positions matching TRBD1. CDR3 size: 14 residues. Germline trimming cut 4 bases from V and 3 bases from J; bases unmatched to any gene: 6. Germline V gene lookup returns CDR1 SGHNT and CDR2 YYREEE (reference sequence). The CDR3 loop is CASSLDRGGYEQYF. As DNA, the CDR3 is TGTGCCAGCAGCCTTGACAGGGGAGGCTACGAGCAGTACTTC.

V usage is TRBV28 and J usage is TRBJ2-5; 7 bases align to TRBD2. The CDR3 loop spans 16 amino acids. The junction had 12 bases not matched to a gene; V was cut back by 3 bases and J by 5 bases. Germline-derived CDR1 and CDR2 are MDHEN and SYDVKM. The CDR3 loop reads CASSLPGLGRSETQYF. The DNA of the CDR3 is TGTGCCAGCAGTTTGCCCGGACTAGGCCGTTCGGAGACCCAGTACTTC. Supplemented by reference TRBV28 and TRBJ2-5, the full variable domain reads DVKVTQSSRYLVKRTGEKVFLECVQDMDHENMFWYRQDPGLGLRLIYFSYDVKMKEKGDIPEGYSVSREKKERFSLILESASTNQTSMYLCASSLPGLGRSETQYFGPGTRLLVL.

CDR3: CASSGQGGTGEKLFF. For the CDR3, the DNA is TGTGCCAGCAGTGGACAGGGCGGGACGGGTGAAAAACTGTTTTTT. This sequence joins TRBV6-1 and TRBJ1-4, with TRBD1 matching 7 bases. This CDR3 spans 15 amino acids. J was trimmed by 7 bases and V by 4 bases; bases with no gene match: 9. Per the germline V gene, CDR1 is MNHNS and CDR2 is SASEGT.

The chain has TRBV5-6 and TRBJ2-7; 8 nucleotides match TRBD2. The CDR3 length is 14 residues. The trim removed 1 base at V and 2 bases at J, leaving 2 bases unmatched. The germline V gene encodes CDR1 SGHDT and CDR2 YYEEEE. This chain's CDR3 is CASSLKLAAYEQYF. CDR3 nucleotides: TGTGCCAGCAGCTTGAAACTAGCGGCCTACGAGCAGTACTTC. Supplemented by reference TRBV5-6 and TRBJ2-7, the full variable domain reads DAGVTQSPTHLIKTRGQQVTLRCSPKSGHDTVSWYQQALGQGPQFIFQYYEEEERQRGNFPDRFSGHQFPNYSSELNVNALLLGDSALYLCASSLKLAAYEQYFGPGTRLTVT.

This chain connects TRBV7-8 to TRBJ2-5, with D possibly matching TRBD1 (5 bases). Trimming pared 6 bases from V and 4 bases from J, leaving 18 bases between. Germline CDR1 SGHVS, CDR2 FQNEAQ. This CDR3 has 15 residues. The CDR3: CASSFPAGWVETQYF. CDR3 nucleotides: TGTGCCAGCAGTTTCCCGGCAGGGTGGGTAGAGACCCAGTACTTC.

The chain employs TRBV4-1 and TRBJ1-4; D is possibly TRBD1 (6 bases). CDR1 and CDR2 from the germline V gene are MGHRA and YSYEKL. V dropped 4 bases and J dropped 0 bases, with 21 bases sitting between them. The CDR3 is 19 amino acids. Here the CDR3 reads CASSPGGQPAEATNEKLFF. CDR3 DNA: TGCGCCAGCAGCCCGGGGGGCCAACCGGCGGAAGCAACTAATGAAAAACTGTTTTTT.

The chain is built from TRBV11-2 and TRBJ2-7; D is unclear. V lost 1 base and J 2 bases, leaving 3 bases between the germline ends. The CDR3 sequence is 12 residues long. Germline V gene lookup returns CDR1 SGHAT and CDR2 FQNNGV. This CDR3 reads CASSLAAYEQYF. In DNA, the CDR3 is TGTGCCAGCAGCTTAGCAGCCTACGAGCAGTACTTC.

The chain couples TRBV20-1 to TRBJ1-1; maybe TRBD1 (6 bases). Germline CDR1 DFQATT, CDR2 SNEGSKA (reference sequence). With 2 bases removed from V and 11 bases from J, the gap between germline ends came to 12 bases. The CDR3 length is 11 residues. In DNA, the CDR3 is TGCAGTGCTAGAAGGGACATGGACGCTTTCTTT. Its protein product is CSARRDMDAFF.

Details on this clone: Without the conserved terminal phenylalanine or tryptophan, this CDR3 likely stems from a read error. V usage is TRBV6-5 and J usage is TRBJ1-4; D is unclear. CDR3 length equals 14 residues. Germline CDR1 and CDR2: MNHEY and SVGAGI. V lost 2 bases and J 5 bases, leaving 9 bases between the germline ends. CDR3 sequence reads: CASSYGAANEKLFV. Here the CDR3 DNA reads TGTGCCAGCAGTTACGGCGCAGCGAATGAAAAACTGTTTGTT.

The chain combines TRBV7-2 with TRBJ2-6; D not resolved. The V end lost 5 bases, the J end lost 0 bases, and 8 bases lay between the germline ends. CDR3 length: 15 amino acids. Per the germline V gene, CDR1 is SGHTA and CDR2 is FQGNSA. CDR3 protein: CASSPQNSGANVLTF. CDR3 bases: TGTGCCAGCAGCCCCCAAAACTCTGGGGCCAACGTCCTGACTTTC.

The chain recombines TRBV19 with TRBJ2-7, with TRBD1 matching over 11 bases. The CDR3 is made up of 11 amino acids. Germline-derived CDR1 and CDR2 are LNHDA and SQIVND (reference sequence). As DNA, the CDR3 is TGTGCTAGGACAGGGGGCTTCGAGCAGTACTTC. Protein product: CARTGGFEQYF.

For this clone: Likely a read error: the CDR3 ends without its conserved phenylalanine or tryptophan. It is unclear where the CDR3 begins or ends on the DNA, so no DNA is shown, and the CDR3 is as TCRdb lists it. The chain couples TRBV30 to TRBJ1-1. The V gene's germline CDR1 is GTSNPN and CDR2 SVGIG (reference sequence). The CDR3 is 15 residues long, counting both termini. CDR3 sequence: CAWSAGLAVGTEALV.

This clone has just a few counts. The chain recombines TRBV30 with TRBJ2-7; 7 bases line up with TRBD1. This CDR3 has 13 residues. The V gene end was trimmed by 0 bases and the J gene end by 2 bases; junction bases not matched to a gene: 1. CDR1 and CDR2 (germline): GTSNPN, SVGIG (reference sequence). The CDR3 DNA sequence: TGTGCCTGGAGTGTGACAGGGACCTACGAGCAGTACTTC. Encoded protein: CAWSVTGTYEQYF.

The V call is TRBV2, the J call TRBJ2-7; TRBD2 might be the D (5 bases). This CDR3 comprises 14 residues. Trimming took 3 bases from V and 5 from J, leaving 14 bases between them. CDR1 is SNHLY, CDR2 FYNNEI, per germline. CDR3 coding DNA: TGTGCCAGCAGTGATCGCCGGCAAGCGGACGAGCAGTACTTC. This gives the protein CASSDRRQADEQYF.

This chain uses TRBV5-6 with TRBJ2-7, with D perhaps matching TRBD2 (5 bases). The ends were cut back, 0 bases at V and 3 bases at J, with 10 bases in the middle. The CDR3 has 14 amino acids. CDR1 and CDR2 (germline): SGHDT, YYEEEE. In nucleotides, the CDR3 is TGTGCCAGCAGCTTGGGCGCTGGGAGCTACGAGCAGTACTTC. It translates to CASSLGAGSYEQYF.

This rearrangement joins TRBV7-6 to TRBJ2-3, with D perhaps TRBD2 (5 bases). Trimming cost V 5 bases and J 11 bases, with 14 bases left between them. The CDR3 length is 12 residues. Germline CDR1 SGHVS, CDR2 FNYEAQ. CDR3 in amino acids: CASSPGLGGQYF. CDR3 nucleotide sequence: TGTGCCAGCAGCCCCGGACTGGGCGGGCAGTATTTT.

This clone was counted a few times. The rearrangement uses TRBV5-1 and TRBJ2-6; 9 bases agree with TRBD1. Germline values: CDR1 SGHRS, CDR2 YFSETQ. The CDR3 is 19 amino acids. V lost 3 bases and J lost 4; bases outside the gene matches: 14. The CDR3 is CASSSGQGPMTGGANVLTF. DNA of the CDR3: TGCGCCAGCAGCTCCGGACAGGGGCCTATGACTGGCGGGGCCAACGTCCTGACTTTC.

The V call is TRBV4-1, the J call TRBJ1-5; D may be TRBD1 (6 bases). CDR3 size: 15 residues. V lost 1 base to trimming and J lost 2 bases, with 9 bases between them. Germline CDR1 and CDR2: MGHRA and YSYEKL. This chain's CDR3 is CASSQAGGGNQPQHF. CDR3 coding DNA: TGCGCCAGCAGCCAAGCGGGGGGCGGCAATCAGCCCCAGCATTTT.

This chain links TRBV7-8 with TRBJ1-2, with 7 positions matching TRBD1. The ends lost 2 bases at V and 2 bases at J; junction bases unmatched: 8. Germline CDR1 is SGHVS and CDR2 is FQNEAQ. This CDR3 is built from 16 residues. DNA of the CDR3: TGTGCCAGCAGCTTACGGTTCGAACAGGGGAACTATGGCTACACCTTC. Translating gives CASSLRFEQGNYGYTF.

This clone was seen only once. This sequence joins TRBV28 and TRBJ1-4, with D possibly TRBD1 on 6 matching bases. Germline values: CDR1 MDHEN, CDR2 SYDVKM. CDR3 length: 14 residues. Deletions cut 6 bases from V and 7 bases from J, with 15 bases between. The CDR3 reads CASSPGLGGEKLFF. CDR3 DNA: TGTGCCAGCAGCCCAGGCCTAGGGGGTGAAAAACTGTTTTTT.

This clone was found once. J is TRBJ2-7 and V is TRBV27; maybe TRBD2 (5 bases). The germline V gene has CDR1 MNHEY and CDR2 SMNVEV (reference sequence). V gave up 4 bases and J gave up 1 base, with 14 bases separating them. The CDR3 spans 15 residues. The CDR3 region has the DNA TGTGCCAGCAGTTCCCCGGATAGCGCTTCCTACGAGCAGTACTTC. This codes for CASSSPDSASYEQYF.

The J gene is TRBJ2-1, the V gene TRBV19; D unresolved. Between the trimmed V and J ends, which lost 4 bases and 0 bases, there was a span of 13 bases. This CDR3 comprises 16 residues. The germline V gene encodes CDR1 LNHDA and CDR2 SQIVND (reference sequence). CDR3 sequence (DNA): TGTGCCAGTAGTAAACACGGCCCTAGCTCCTACAATGAGCAGTTCTTC. This gives the protein CASSKHGPSSYNEQFF.

In this sample, this clone turned up a few times. The CDR3 is CAIRQGNTEAFF. The DNA of the CDR3 is TGTGCGATCCGACAGGGAAACACTGAAGCTTTCTTT. The chain links TRBV2 to TRBJ1-1; 7 bases are shared with TRBD1. The CDR3 is 12 residues long. Germline V gene sequence: CDR1 SNHLY, CDR2 FYNNEI.

The sample holds a few counts of this clone. V is TRBV7-8 and J is TRBJ2-2; 9 bases are a match to TRBD1. CDR1 is SGHVS and CDR2 is FQNEAQ in the germline V gene. The CDR3 totals 16 residues. Trimming at V came to 4 bases and at J to 4 bases, leaving 7 bases not matched to a gene. The CDR3 bases are TGTGCCAGCAGCTCCGGGACAGGGAGGGTCACCGGGGAGCTGTTTTTT. It specifies CASSSGTGRVTGELFF.